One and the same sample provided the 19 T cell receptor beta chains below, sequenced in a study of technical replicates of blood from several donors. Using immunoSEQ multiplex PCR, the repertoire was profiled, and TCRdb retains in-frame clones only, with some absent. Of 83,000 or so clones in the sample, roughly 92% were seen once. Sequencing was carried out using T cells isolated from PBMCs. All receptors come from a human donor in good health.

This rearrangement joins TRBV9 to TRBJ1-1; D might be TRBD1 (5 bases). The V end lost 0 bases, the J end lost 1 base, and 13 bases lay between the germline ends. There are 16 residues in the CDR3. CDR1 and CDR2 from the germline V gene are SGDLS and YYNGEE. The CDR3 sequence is CASSVAGGVENTEAFF. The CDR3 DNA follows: TGTGCCAGCAGCGTAGCAGGAGGGGTCGAGAACACTGAAGCTTTCTTT.

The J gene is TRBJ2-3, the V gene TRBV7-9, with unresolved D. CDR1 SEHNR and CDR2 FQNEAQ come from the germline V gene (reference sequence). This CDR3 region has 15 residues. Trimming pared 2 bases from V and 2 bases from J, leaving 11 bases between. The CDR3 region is CASSLTESYTDTQYF. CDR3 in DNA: TGTGCCAGCAGCTTAACCGAGTCTTACACAGATACGCAGTATTTT.

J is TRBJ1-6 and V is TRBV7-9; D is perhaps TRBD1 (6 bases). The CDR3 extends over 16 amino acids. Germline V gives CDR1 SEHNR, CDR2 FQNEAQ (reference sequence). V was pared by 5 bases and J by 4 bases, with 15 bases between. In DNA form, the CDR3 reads TGTGCCAGCAGCCGCCGGGACATGAGTTATAATTCACCCCTCCACTTT. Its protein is CASSRRDMSYNSPLHF.

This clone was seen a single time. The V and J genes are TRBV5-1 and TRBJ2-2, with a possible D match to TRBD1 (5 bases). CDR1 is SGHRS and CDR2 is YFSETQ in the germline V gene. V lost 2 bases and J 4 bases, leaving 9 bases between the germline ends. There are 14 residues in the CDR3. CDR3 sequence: CASSLQDLTGELFF. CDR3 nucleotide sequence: TGCGCCAGCAGCTTACAGGACCTCACCGGGGAGCTGTTTTTT.

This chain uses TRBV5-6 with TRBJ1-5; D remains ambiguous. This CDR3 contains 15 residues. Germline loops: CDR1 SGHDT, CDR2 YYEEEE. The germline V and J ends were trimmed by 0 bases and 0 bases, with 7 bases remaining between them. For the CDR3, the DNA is TGTGCCAGCAGCTTGGGACACCTTAGCAATCAGCCCCAGCATTTT. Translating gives CASSLGHLSNQPQHF.

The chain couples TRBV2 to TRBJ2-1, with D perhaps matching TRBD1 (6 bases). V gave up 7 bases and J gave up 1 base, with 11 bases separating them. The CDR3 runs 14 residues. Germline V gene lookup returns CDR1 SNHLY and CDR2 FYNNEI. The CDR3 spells CASTTGISYNEQFF. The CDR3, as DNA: TGTGCCAGCACTACAGGGATTTCCTACAATGAGCAGTTCTTC.

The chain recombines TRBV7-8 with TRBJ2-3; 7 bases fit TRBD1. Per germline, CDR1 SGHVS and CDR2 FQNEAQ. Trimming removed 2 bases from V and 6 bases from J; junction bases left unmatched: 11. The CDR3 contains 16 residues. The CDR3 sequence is CASSLSGQARKDTQYF. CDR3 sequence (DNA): TGTGCCAGCAGCTTAAGTGGACAGGCCAGAAAGGATACGCAGTATTTT.

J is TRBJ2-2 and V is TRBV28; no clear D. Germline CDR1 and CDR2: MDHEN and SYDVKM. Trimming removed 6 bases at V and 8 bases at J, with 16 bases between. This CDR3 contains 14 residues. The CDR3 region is CASRLLLLRGELFF. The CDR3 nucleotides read TGTGCCAGCAGGTTGTTGCTCCTTCGGGGGGAGCTGTTTTTT. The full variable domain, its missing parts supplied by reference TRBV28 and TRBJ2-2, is DVKVTQSSRYLVKRTGEKVFLECVQDMDHENMFWYRQDPGLGLRLIYFSYDVKMKEKGDIPEGYSVSREKKERFSLILESASTNQTSMYLCASRLLLLRGELFFGEGSRLTVL.

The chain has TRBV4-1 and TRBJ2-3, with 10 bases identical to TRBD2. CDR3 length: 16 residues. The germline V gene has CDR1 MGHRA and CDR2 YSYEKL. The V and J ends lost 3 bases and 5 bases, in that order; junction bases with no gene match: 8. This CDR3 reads CASSHPGTSVEDTQYF. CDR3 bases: TGCGCCAGCAGCCATCCCGGGACTAGCGTAGAAGATACGCAGTATTTT.

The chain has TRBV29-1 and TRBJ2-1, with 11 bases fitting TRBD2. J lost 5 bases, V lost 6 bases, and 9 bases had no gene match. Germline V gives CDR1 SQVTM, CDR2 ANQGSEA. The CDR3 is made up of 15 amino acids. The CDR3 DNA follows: TGCAGCGTCCGAACACTAGCGGGGGAGAACAATGAGCAGTTCTTC. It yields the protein CSVRTLAGENNEQFF.

DNA of the CDR3: TGTGCCAGCAGTGATCGGGTTCAGCCCCAGCATTTT. It specifies CASSDRVQPQHF. The chain employs TRBV6-1 and TRBJ1-5; D is uncertain. V dropped 3 bases and J dropped 6 bases, with 6 bases sitting between them. CDR1 and CDR2 from the germline V gene are MNHNS and SASEGT. CDR3 length: 12 residues.

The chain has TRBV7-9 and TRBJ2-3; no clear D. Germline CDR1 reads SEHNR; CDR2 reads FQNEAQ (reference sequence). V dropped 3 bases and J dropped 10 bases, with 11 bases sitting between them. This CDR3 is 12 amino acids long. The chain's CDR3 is CASSFPQFPQYF. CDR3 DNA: TGTGCCAGCAGCTTCCCCCAGTTTCCGCAGTATTTT.

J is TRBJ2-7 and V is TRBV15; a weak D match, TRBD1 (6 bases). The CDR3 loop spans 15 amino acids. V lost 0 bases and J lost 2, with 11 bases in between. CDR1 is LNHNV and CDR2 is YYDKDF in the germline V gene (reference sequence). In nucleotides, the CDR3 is TGTGCCACCAGCAGAGATCGGGACACAACCTACGAGCAGTACTTC. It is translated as CATSRDRDTTYEQYF.

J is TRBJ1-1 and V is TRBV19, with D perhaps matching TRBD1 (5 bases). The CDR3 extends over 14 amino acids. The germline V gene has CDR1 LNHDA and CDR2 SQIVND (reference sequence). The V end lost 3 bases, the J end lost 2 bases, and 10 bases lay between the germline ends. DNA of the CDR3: TGTGCCAGTAGTATCGGGCAGGGTAACACTGAAGCTTTCTTT. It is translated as CASSIGQGNTEAFF.

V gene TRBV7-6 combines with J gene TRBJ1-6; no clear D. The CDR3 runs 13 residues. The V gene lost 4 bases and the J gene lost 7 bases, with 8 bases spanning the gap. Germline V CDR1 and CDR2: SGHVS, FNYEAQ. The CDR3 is CASSYSSNSPLHF. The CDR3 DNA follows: TGTGCCAGCAGCTACAGCTCAAATTCACCCCTCCACTTT.

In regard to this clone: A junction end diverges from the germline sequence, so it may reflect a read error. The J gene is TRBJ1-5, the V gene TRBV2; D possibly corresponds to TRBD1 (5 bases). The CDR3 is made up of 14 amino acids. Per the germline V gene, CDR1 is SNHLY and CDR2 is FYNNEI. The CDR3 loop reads CASSPGPSTQPQHF. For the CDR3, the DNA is TGTGCCAGCAGTCCAGGGCCGAGCACTCAGCCCCAGCATTTT.

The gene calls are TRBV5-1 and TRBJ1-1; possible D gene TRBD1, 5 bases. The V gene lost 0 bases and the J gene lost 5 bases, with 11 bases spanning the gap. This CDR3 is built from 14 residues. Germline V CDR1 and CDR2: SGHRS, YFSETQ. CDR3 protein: CASSLVRGTTEAFF. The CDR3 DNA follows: TGCGCCAGCAGCTTGGTAAGGGGCACTACTGAAGCTTTCTTT.

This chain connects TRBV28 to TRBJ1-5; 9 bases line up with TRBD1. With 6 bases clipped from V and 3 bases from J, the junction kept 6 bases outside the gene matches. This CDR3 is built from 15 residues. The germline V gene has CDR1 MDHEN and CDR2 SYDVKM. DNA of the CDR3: TGTGCCAGCAGGCTGGGACAGGGTTACAATCAGCCCCAGCATTTT. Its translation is CASRLGQGYNQPQHF.

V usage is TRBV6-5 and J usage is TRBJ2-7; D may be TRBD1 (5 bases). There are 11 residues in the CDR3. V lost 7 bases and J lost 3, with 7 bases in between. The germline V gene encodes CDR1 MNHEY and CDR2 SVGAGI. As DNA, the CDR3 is TGTGCCAGCACAGGGCGCTACGAGCAGTACTTC. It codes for CASTGRYEQYF.